What follows are 17 T cell receptor beta chains derived from one specimen sequenced in a study of regulatory T cells in long-lasting Graves disease. Described time point: persistent/refractory GD, antithyroid drugs over 5 years with positive TRAb. Following extraction of RNA from PBMCs, that RNA was used to make the TCR library. Construction of TCR beta libraries relied on iRepertoire HTBI primers and on Arm-PCR targeting CDR3 regions. TCRdb independently ran MiXCR on the multiplex PCR reads; one entry per CDR3 protein. The sample shows roughly 300,000 distinct CDR3 sequences, 15% to 20% of them seen only once. Sequenced material: peripheral blood mononuclear cells (PBMCs), taken when the disease was refractory, from a patient treated with antithyroid drugs. The receptor set was obtained from a female donor with Graves disease.

Of note for this clonotype: Possible read error: a much larger clone is one base away. The chain uses TRBV6-5 and TRBJ2-5, with TRBD2 matching 8 bases. This CDR3 contains 16 residues. The germline V gene encodes CDR1 MNHEY and CDR2 SVGAGI. CDR3: CAGSYSAGVTQETQYF. As DNA, the CDR3 is TGTGCCGGCAGTTACTCAGCGGGAGTTACACAAGAGACCCAGTACTTC.

With regard to this clonotype: A junction boundary mismatches the germline segment, possibly from a read error. CDR3 loop: CVSSQHTGGRTGELFF. In DNA form, the CDR3 reads TGTGTCAGCAGCCAACATACAGGGGGGAGGACCGGGGAGCTGTTTTTT. The chain uses TRBV4-2 and TRBJ2-2; TRBD1 matches 8 bases. Per germline, CDR1 LGHNA and CDR2 YNFKEQ. CDR3 size: 16 residues.

This clonotype occurred many times. The chain is built from TRBV6-1 and TRBJ1-4; tentatively, D is TRBD1 (5 bases). The germline CDR1 and CDR2 sequences are MNHNS and SASEGT. The CDR3 runs 15 residues. V lost 5 bases to trimming and J lost 8 bases, with 18 bases between them. The CDR3 sequence is CASSPTQGRSEKLFF. In DNA, the CDR3 is TGTGCCAGCAGTCCGACCCAGGGTCGGTCCGAAAAACTGTTTTTT.

This rearrangement joins TRBV6-1 to TRBJ2-7; the match to TRBD2 covers 12 bases. CDR1 and CDR2 from the germline V gene are MNHNS and SASEGT. Losses at the gene ends were 6 bases for V and 3 bases for J; bases not matched to a gene: 6. This CDR3 spans 15 amino acids. CDR3 in DNA: TGTGCCAGCAGCGACGGACTAGCGGGGAACTACGAGCAGTACTTC. Residues: CASSDGLAGNYEQYF.

The sample holds a few counts of this clonotype. The gene calls are TRBV20-1 and TRBJ2-3, with 9 bases aligning to TRBD2. CDR1 is DFQATT and CDR2 is SNEGSKA in the germline V gene (reference sequence). CDR3 length: 14 amino acids. After removal of 6 bases from V and 0 bases from J, the junction contained 4 bases not matched to a gene. CDR3 amino acids: CSAHTSGSTDTQYF. The CDR3 DNA sequence: TGCAGTGCACATACTAGCGGGAGCACAGATACGCAGTATTTT.

The chain has TRBV20-1 and TRBJ2-7; 12 positions agree with TRBD2. This CDR3 is 15 amino acids long. After removal of 6 bases from V and 0 bases from J, the junction contained 6 bases not matched to a gene. Germline V gene sequence: CDR1 DFQATT, CDR2 SNEGSKA (reference sequence). CDR3 in DNA: TGCAGTGCGCCTGGACTAGCGGGGAACTCCTACGAGCAGTACTTC. Residues: CSAPGLAGNSYEQYF.

The gene calls are TRBV5-1 and TRBJ2-2, with 11 bases matching TRBD2. CDR1 is SGHRS, CDR2 YFSETQ, per germline. This CDR3 region has 18 residues. J gave up 4 bases and V 2 bases, and 10 bases lay outside the gene matches. The CDR3 nucleotides are TGCGCCAGCAGCTTCTTTGCTAGCGGGAGGAGCAGCACCGGGGAGCTGTTTTTT. It codes for CASSFFASGRSSTGELFF.

The chain couples TRBV27 to TRBJ2-7; tentatively, D is TRBD1 (5 bases). CDR3 length: 14 amino acids. Per germline, CDR1 MNHEY and CDR2 SMNVEV (reference sequence). With 4 bases removed from V and 3 bases from J, the gap between germline ends came to 13 bases. The CDR3 nucleotides are TGTGCCAGCAGTTATAAGGGGATTGACTACGAGCAGTACTTC. It yields the protein CASSYKGIDYEQYF.

The sample holds a few counts of this clonotype. This chain joins TRBV19 and TRBJ1-3; the D is unclear. Germline loops: CDR1 LNHDA, CDR2 SQIVND (reference sequence). Trimming took off 6 bases at V and 3 bases at J, with 12 bases between the two ends. The CDR3 is 14 residues long. The CDR3 DNA reads TGTGCCAGTAGAGGACTAGCGTTTGGAAACACCATATATTTT. Protein sequence: CASRGLAFGNTIYF.

The J gene is TRBJ1-5, the V gene TRBV20-1, with 7 bases fitting TRBD1. The CDR3 consists of 13 residues. The germline V gene has CDR1 DFQATT and CDR2 SNEGSKA (reference sequence). The V and J ends lost 7 bases and 3 bases, in that order; junction bases with no gene match: 6. CDR3 sequence reads: CSVSGGSNQPQHF. As DNA, the CDR3 is TGCAGTGTCTCAGGGGGATCCAATCAGCCCCAGCATTTT.

The chain is built from TRBV20-1 and TRBJ2-3, with TRBD1 matching over 8 bases. From germline, CDR1 is DFQATT and CDR2 SNEGSKA (reference sequence). With V trimmed by 4 bases and J by 2 bases, 11 bases remained unmatched. This CDR3 comprises 16 residues. The CDR3, as DNA: TGCAGTGCTACCGACAGAGGGACAGGAACCACAGATACGCAGTATTTT. As protein: CSATDRGTGTTDTQYF.

This clonotype showed up just once. The chain joins TRBV28 to TRBJ2-3; no clear D gene. V was shortened by 4 bases and J by 5 bases, with 13 bases between the two germline ends. The germline CDR1 and CDR2 sequences are MDHEN and SYDVKM. This CDR3 region has 14 residues. CDR3 loop: CASSSAQVLDTQYF. CDR3 nucleotide sequence: TGTGCCAGCAGTTCAGCCCAGGTCCTAGATACGCAGTATTTT. The whole variable domain, filled in from reference TRBV28 and TRBJ2-3, reads DVKVTQSSRYLVKRTGEKVFLECVQDMDHENMFWYRQDPGLGLRLIYFSYDVKMKEKGDIPEGYSVSREKKERFSLILESASTNQTSMYLCASSSAQVLDTQYFGPGTRLTVL.

This rearrangement joins TRBV9 to TRBJ1-1, with D tentatively TRBD1 (5 bases). The V and J ends lost 3 bases and 1 base respectively, with 13 bases between them. Germline CDR1 SGDLS, CDR2 YYNGEE. The CDR3 loop spans 15 amino acids. CDR3: CASSDRDASNTEAFF. CDR3 DNA sequence: TGTGCCAGCAGCGATCGGGACGCCTCGAACACTGAAGCTTTCTTT.

The chain carries TRBV19 and TRBJ1-1; the match to TRBD1 covers 7 bases. Germline assignment: CDR1 LNHDA and CDR2 SQIVND (reference sequence). The ends lost 4 bases at V and 7 bases at J; junction bases unmatched: 9. The CDR3 has 14 amino acids. Here the CDR3 reads CASSNSDRAVEAFF. CDR3 DNA sequence: TGTGCCAGTAGTAACAGTGACAGGGCCGTTGAAGCTTTCTTT.

The chain recombines TRBV27 with TRBJ2-1; 9 bases fit TRBD1. CDR1 and CDR2 from the germline V gene are MNHEY and SMNVEV (reference sequence). The CDR3 totals 16 residues. V was pared by 5 bases and J by 5 bases, with 10 bases of the junction left unmatched. CDR3 protein: CASSNRGLSNHNEQFF. CDR3 DNA: TGTGCCAGCAGTAACAGGGGGCTTTCAAACCACAATGAGCAGTTCTTC.

J is TRBJ1-5 and V is TRBV7-2; tentative D call: TRBD1 (5 bases). The CDR3 length is 18 residues. Germline lookup yields CDR1 SGHTA and CDR2 FQGNSA. Between the trimmed V and J ends, which lost 1 base and 4 bases, there was a span of 20 bases. CDR3 sequence reads: CASSLDKDPRRGNQPQHF. The CDR3 DNA sequence: TGTGCCAGCAGCTTAGATAAAGACCCCCGAAGGGGAAATCAGCCCCAGCATTTT.

This clonotype was counted between two and nine times. The rearrangement links TRBV19 to TRBJ1-5, with TRBD1 matching over 10 bases. Germline-derived CDR1 and CDR2 are LNHDA and SQIVND (reference sequence). This CDR3 is 15 amino acids long. With 6 bases clipped from V and 6 bases from J, the junction kept 8 bases outside the gene matches. The CDR3 sequence is CASRLGTGVPQPQHF. CDR3 sequence (DNA): TGTGCCAGTAGACTAGGGACAGGGGTACCTCAGCCCCAGCATTTT.